This passage covers 7 T cell receptor beta chains from one sample sequenced in a study of long-term antiretroviral therapy in people with HIV. At the survey level, the v3.0 immunoSEQ assay was run. Method: immunoSEQ multiplex PCR; TCRdb's copy keeps in-frame clones and lacks some. Of approximately 16,000 clones in the sample, 81% were seen once. Specimen: unsorted PBMCs, collected roughly 14 months before starting antiretroviral therapy. The receptors stem from a man aged 30 to 39 with HIV.

The V and J genes are TRBV5-6 and TRBJ2-2, with D perhaps being TRBD1 or TRBD2 (5 bases each). V was pared by 0 bases and J by 5 bases, with 11 bases between. CDR1 and CDR2 from the germline V gene are SGHDT and YYEEEE. The CDR3 covers 15 residues. The CDR3 DNA sequence: TGTGCCAGCAGCTTGGAGGGGAGAGGGACCGGGGAGCTGTTTTTT. Protein sequence: CASSLEGRGTGELFF.

The V gene is TRBV7-9, the J gene TRBJ1-5; 9 bases are shared with TRBD1. This CDR3 has 15 amino acids. V trimming: 5 bases; J trimming: 4 bases; junction bases outside the gene matches: 6. Germline V CDR1 and CDR2: SEHNR, FQNEAQ (reference sequence). The CDR3 nucleotides are TGTGCCAGCAGCGGGGGGACAGGGAAAAATCAGCCCCAGCATTTT. Protein product: CASSGGTGKNQPQHF. The entire variable domain, with the rest obtained from reference TRBV7-9 and TRBJ1-5, is as follows: DTGVSQNPRHKITKRGQNVTFRCDPISEHNRLYWYRQTLGQGPEFLTYFQNEAQLEKSRLLSDRFSAERPKGSFSTLEIQRTEQGDSAMYLCASSGGTGKNQPQHFGDGTRLSIL.

This clone was picked up one time. V usage is TRBV2 and J usage is TRBJ2-1; perhaps TRBD2 as D (5 bases). V gave up 4 bases and J gave up 6 bases, with 16 bases separating them. Germline V CDR1 and CDR2: SNHLY, FYNNEI. This CDR3 has 15 amino acids. CDR3 in amino acids: CASSGESTGTNEQFF. DNA for the CDR3: TGTGCCAGCAGTGGGGAGAGCACGGGAACCAATGAGCAGTTCTTC.

The chain employs TRBV11-2 and TRBJ2-7; either TRBD1 or TRBD2 may supply D (5 bases each). Per germline, CDR1 SGHAT and CDR2 FQNNGV. CDR3 length: 13 residues. Deletions cut 6 bases from V and 2 bases from J, with 11 bases between. As DNA, the CDR3 is TGTGCCAGCAGTCTTGGGGGTCCCTACGAGCAGTACTTC. Translation: CASSLGGPYEQYF.

This clone was recorded a few times. The chain couples TRBV7-8 to TRBJ1-1; D unresolved. V was shortened by 10 bases and J by 2 bases, with 20 bases between the two germline ends. CDR3 length equals 15 residues. CDR1 is SGHVS, CDR2 FQNEAQ, per germline. The chain's CDR3 is CAILRTDHINTEAFF. CDR3 DNA: TGTGCCATCCTACGGACGGATCACATTAACACTGAAGCTTTCTTT.

The chain is built from TRBV7-9 and TRBJ2-3; 7 nucleotides line up with TRBD2. With V trimmed by 1 base and J by 4 bases, 8 bases remained unmatched. The germline V gene has CDR1 SEHNR and CDR2 FQNEAQ (reference sequence). The CDR3 runs to 16 residues. The CDR3 DNA sequence: TGTGCCAGCAGCTTAGGGTGGGAGGGAGTCGCAGATACGCAGTATTTT. Encoded protein: CASSLGWEGVADTQYF.

The chain has TRBV7-2 and TRBJ1-6, with 8 bases that match TRBD1. The CDR3 runs to 15 residues. Trimming at V came to 5 bases and at J to 10 bases, leaving 10 bases not matched to a gene. Germline-derived CDR1 and CDR2 are SGHTA and FQGNSA. The CDR3 here is CASSTTTGAYSPLHF. In DNA, the CDR3 is TGTGCCAGCAGCACTACGACAGGGGCTTACTCACCCCTCCACTTT.